Shown below are 22 T cell receptor beta chains from a single sample sequenced in a study of T cell repertoires in cytomegalovirus infection. TCRdb re-called the reads with MiXCR, one entry per CDR3 protein. The sample holds hundreds of thousands of distinct CDR3 sequences; 30% to 35% are singletons and the top ten take around 11%. For these TCRs, the target antigens are not known. This specimen consisted of cultured CD8+ T cells from PBMCs, obtained from culture after CMV antigen stimulation. The source is a human donor in good health (CMV status not recorded). Some clones in this sample may be carry-over from other donors' samples.

This clonotype appeared a few times. V gene TRBV11-1 combines with J gene TRBJ1-2; D uncertain. Germline-derived CDR1 and CDR2 are SGHAT and FQDESV (reference sequence). This CDR3 comprises 16 residues. V was clipped by 2 bases and J by 4 bases, with 17 bases between them. CDR3 DNA: TGTGCCAGCAGCTTATCGGTGGCAGCACAACCCTATGGCTACACCTTC. Protein sequence: CASSLSVAAQPYGYTF.

The chain joins TRBV6-2 or TRBV6-3 to TRBJ1-1; no definite D call. Germline CDR1 MNHEY, CDR2 SVGEGT. This CDR3 region has 15 residues. V was cut by 6 bases and J by 4 bases, with 18 bases left in between. CDR3 amino acids: CASSLGVFGGTEAFF. The DNA for the CDR3 is TGTGCCAGCAGCCTCGGGGTTTTCGGTGGCACTGAAGCTTTCTTT.

This clonotype occurred a few times. This chain joins TRBV27 and TRBJ2-1; D is possibly TRBD2 (5 bases). The CDR3 sequence is 13 residues long. Trimming cost V 3 bases and J 4 bases, with 7 bases left between them. CDR1 and CDR2 from the germline V gene are MNHEY and SMNVEV (reference sequence). This chain's CDR3 is CASSFPGYNEQFF. In nucleotides, the CDR3 is TGTGCCAGCAGTTTTCCGGGGTACAATGAGCAGTTCTTC.

This clonotype was picked up many times. This chain links TRBV7-2 with TRBJ1-6; tentative D call: TRBD1 (5 bases). Trimming stripped 5 bases from V and 5 bases from J, with 16 bases between. CDR1 is SGHTA, CDR2 FQGNSA, per germline. The CDR3 is 16 amino acids. This chain's CDR3 is CASSPSRVEDNSPLHF. CDR3 sequence (DNA): TGTGCCAGCAGCCCCAGCAGGGTTGAAGATAATTCACCCCTCCACTTT.

This clonotype was detected only a few times. The chain joins TRBV5-6 to TRBJ2-5, with 7 nucleotides matching TRBD1. CDR3 length equals 16 residues. V dropped 5 bases and J dropped 0; count of bases not matched to a gene: 10. Germline V lookup: CDR1 SGHDT, CDR2 YYEEEE. This CDR3 is CASSSDRRNYQETQYF. The DNA for the CDR3 is TGTGCCAGCAGTTCGGACAGGCGCAACTACCAAGAGACCCAGTACTTC.

The chain links TRBV6-5 to TRBJ2-3, with D possibly TRBD1 on 5 matching bases. The last part of the DNA fits TRBJ1-5 better; the J call may be wrong. The CDR3 has 15 residues. Germline CDR1 is MNHEY and CDR2 is SVGAGI. Here the CDR3 reads CASSLAGGSTDTQHF. The CDR3, as DNA: TGTGCCAGCAGTCTCGCCGGGGGGAGCACAGATACGCAGCATTTT.

V gene TRBV7-9 combines with J gene TRBJ2-1; tentatively, D is TRBD1 (5 bases). V lost 4 bases, J lost 7 bases, and 20 bases lay in between. The germline V gene has CDR1 SEHNR and CDR2 FQNEAQ (reference sequence). CDR3 length: 16 residues. The CDR3 loop reads CASSSLGQPQGNEQFF. The CDR3 bases are TGTGCCAGCAGCTCATTAGGCCAACCTCAGGGAAATGAGCAGTTCTTC.

J is TRBJ2-1 and V is TRBV28; D possibly matches TRBD1 or TRBD2 (7 bases each). The V gene lost 7 bases and the J gene lost 3 bases, with 16 bases spanning the gap. There are 15 residues in the CDR3. From germline, CDR1 is MDHEN and CDR2 SYDVKM. This CDR3 reads CASILSGGGYNEQFF. Written as DNA, the CDR3 is TGTGCCAGCATCTTATCAGGGGGGGGCTACAATGAGCAGTTCTTC.

This clonotype turned up a few times. The V call is TRBV7-9, the J call TRBJ1-1; 8 nucleotides align to TRBD1. Germline values: CDR1 SEHNR, CDR2 FQNEAQ (reference sequence). The CDR3 is 16 residues long. With V trimmed by 0 bases and J by 0 bases, 3 bases remained unmatched. The CDR3 loop is CASSLAPGQVNTEAFF. The CDR3 DNA follows: TGTGCCAGCAGCTTAGCCCCGGGACAGGTGAACACTGAAGCTTTCTTT.

The genes are TRBV7-9 and TRBJ2-5, with TRBD1 identical over 8 bases. V was pared by 1 base and J by 3 bases, with 25 bases of the junction left unmatched. From germline, CDR1 is SEHNR and CDR2 FQNEAQ (reference sequence). This CDR3 has 22 residues. Written as DNA, the CDR3 is TGTGCCAGCAGCTTAGTCGGCAGGGGGCCTACTAGCCCTTATAGCCTCAAAGAGACCCAGTACTTC. Its translation: CASSLVGRGPTSPYSLKETQYF.

The gene calls are TRBV10-2 and TRBJ2-1, with 9 bases that match TRBD1. The CDR3 runs to 18 residues. After removal of 8 bases from V and 6 bases from J, the junction contained 20 bases not matched to a gene. Looked up from germline, CDR1 is WSHSY and CDR2 is SAAADI. CDR3 DNA sequence: TGCGCCAGCCTAAAACCAGGGACAGGGTATCCCTTTGGCAATGAGCAGTTCTTC. This encodes CASLKPGTGYPFGNEQFF.

This clonotype appeared a single time. The CDR3 region has the DNA TGTGCCAGCAGAGGGACACAGGGAAAACGCGGCGAAGCTTTCTTT. It codes for CASRGTQGKRGEAFF. The chain links TRBV2 to TRBJ1-1, with a weak D call TRBD1 (6 bases). The CDR3 has 15 residues. Germline V gene sequence: CDR1 SNHLY, CDR2 FYNNEI. With 6 bases removed from V and 8 bases from J, the gap between germline ends came to 22 bases. Using reference TRBV2 and TRBJ1-1 for the parts outside the CDR3, the full variable domain is EPEVTQTPSHQVTQMGQEVILRCVPISNHLYFYWYRQILGQKVEFLVSFYNNEISEKSEIFDDQFSVERPDGSNFTLKIRSTKLEDSAMYFCASRGTQGKRGEAFFGQGTRLTVV.

V is TRBV12-3 or TRBV12-4 and J is TRBJ1-5; a possible D gene is TRBD1 (5 bases). The CDR3 is 13 residues long. Between the trimmed V and J ends, which lost 6 bases and 6 bases, there was a span of 12 bases. The CDR3 is CASSQGWGQPQHF. DNA of the CDR3: TGTGCCAGCAGCCAGGGATGGGGTCAGCCCCAGCATTTT.

This clonotype appeared a few times. CDR3 DNA: TGTGCCAGCAGTCCGGGGGGGGTTCTAACGAACACTGAAGCTTTCTTT. It yields the protein CASSPGGVLTNTEAFF. This chain joins TRBV27 and TRBJ1-1; D may be TRBD1 (5 bases). The germline V gene encodes CDR1 MNHEY and CDR2 SMNVEV (reference sequence). This CDR3 spans 16 amino acids. Trimming removed 5 bases from V and 1 base from J, with 17 bases in between.

The chain combines TRBV5-1 with TRBJ1-1; no clear D gene. Trimming took 1 base from V and 0 from J, leaving 13 bases between them. The germline V gene has CDR1 SGHRS and CDR2 YFSETQ. This CDR3 comprises 16 residues. As DNA, the CDR3 is TGCGCCAGCAGCTTGTGGGGATCCCAGATGAACACTGAAGCTTTCTTT. Its translation: CASSLWGSQMNTEAFF.

The chain couples TRBV20-1 to TRBJ2-1; possible D gene TRBD2, 6 bases. Germline CDR1 is DFQATT and CDR2 is SNEGSKA (reference sequence). Trimming left V 1 base short and J 4 bases short, with 8 bases between. The CDR3 covers 13 residues. CDR3 protein: CSARGRGYNEQFF. As DNA, the CDR3 is TGCAGTGCTAGAGGTCGGGGGTACAATGAGCAGTTCTTC.

This rearrangement joins TRBV20-1 to TRBJ1-1; D gene ambiguous. The CDR3 extends over 13 amino acids. Germline loops: CDR1 DFQATT, CDR2 SNEGSKA (reference sequence). V lost 5 bases and J lost 4, with 14 bases in between. CDR3 DNA: TGCAGTGCTGACTTGGGGAAGGGCACTGAAGCTTTCTTT. Translation gives CSADLGKGTEAFF.

This clonotype has just a few counts. The chain joins TRBV4-3 to TRBJ1-6, with D unclear. Trimming cost V 2 bases and J 3 bases, with 5 bases left between them. This CDR3 comprises 14 residues. Germline lookup yields CDR1 LGHNA and CDR2 YSLEER. The CDR3: CASSQPVYNSPLHF. Written as DNA, the CDR3 is TGCGCCAGCAGCCAACCGGTCTATAATTCACCCCTCCACTTT.

This clonotype was found a few times. The chain is built from TRBV6-5 and TRBJ2-2; TRBD2 matches 8 bases. CDR1 and CDR2 from the germline V gene are MNHEY and SVGAGI. The CDR3 totals 16 residues. Unmatched junction bases numbered 11, after V lost 4 bases and J lost 7 bases. The CDR3 DNA is TGTGCCAGCAGTTCCCGACTAGCCGGGGGGGGCGGGGAGCTGTTTTTT. Its protein product is CASSSRLAGGGGELFF.

In its sample, this clonotype was seen many times. The chain is built from TRBV9 and TRBJ2-5; D is undetermined. This CDR3 spans 12 amino acids. Germline V gives CDR1 SGDLS, CDR2 YYNGEE. Between the trimmed V and J ends, which lost 0 bases and 5 bases, there was a span of 5 bases. CDR3 sequence: CASSVEGETQYF. The CDR3 DNA is TGTGCCAGCAGCGTAGAAGGGGAGACCCAGTACTTC.

The CDR3 bases are TGTGCCAGCAGTTTGTCCCAGGGGCTCACCGGGGAGCTGTTTTTT. This gives the protein CASSLSQGLTGELFF. V gene TRBV6-5 combines with J gene TRBJ2-2, with TRBD1 as a possible D gene (6 bases). The CDR3 spans 15 residues. V lost 4 bases and J lost 4, with 13 bases in between. Germline values: CDR1 MNHEY, CDR2 SVGAGI.

V is TRBV12-3 or TRBV12-4 and J is TRBJ2-7; D might be TRBD1 (6 bases). V lost 9 bases, J lost 6 bases, and 15 bases lay in between. This CDR3 spans 12 amino acids. The CDR3 region is CASRWGPGEQYF. CDR3 DNA: TGTGCCAGTCGTTGGGGGCCCGGCGAGCAGTACTTC.